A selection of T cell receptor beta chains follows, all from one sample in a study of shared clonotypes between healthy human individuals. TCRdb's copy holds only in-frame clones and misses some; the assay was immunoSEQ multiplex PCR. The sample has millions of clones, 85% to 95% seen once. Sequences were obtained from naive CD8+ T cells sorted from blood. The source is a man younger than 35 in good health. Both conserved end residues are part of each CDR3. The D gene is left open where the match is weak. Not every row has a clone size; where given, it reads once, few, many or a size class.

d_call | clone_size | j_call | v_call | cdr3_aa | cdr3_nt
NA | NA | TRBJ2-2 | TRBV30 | CAWDLAGRASGELFF | TGTGCCTGGGATTTGGCGGGGCGAGCGTCCGGGGAGCTGTTTTTT
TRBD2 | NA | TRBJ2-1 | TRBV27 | CASSWSSGLSYNEQFF | TGTGCCAGCAGTTGGTCTAGCGGACTCTCCTACAATGAGCAGTTCTTC
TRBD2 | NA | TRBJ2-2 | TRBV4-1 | CASRGRELGELFF | TGCGCCAGCAGGGGGCGGGAGCTCGGGGAGCTGTTTTTT
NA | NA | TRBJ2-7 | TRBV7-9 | CASSGGGTALMEQYF | TGTGCCAGCAGCGGAGGCGGGACAGCCCTTATGGAGCAGTACTTC
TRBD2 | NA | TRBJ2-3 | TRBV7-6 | CASSLGTSGGAFDTQYF | TGTGCCAGCAGCTTAGGTACTAGCGGGGGGGCCTTTGATACGCAGTATTTT
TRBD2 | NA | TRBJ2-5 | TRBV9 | CASSAGVAGETQYF | TGTGCCAGCAGCGCGGGAGTAGCGGGAGAGACCCAGTACTTC
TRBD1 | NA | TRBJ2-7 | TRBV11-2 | CASSFFTGGHYEQYF | TGTGCCAGCAGCTTCTTCACAGGGGGGCACTACGAGCAGTACTTC
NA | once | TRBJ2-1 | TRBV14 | CASSQVSGGGNEQFF | TGTGCCAGCAGCCAAGTTAGCGGCGGAGGGAATGAGCAGTTCTTC
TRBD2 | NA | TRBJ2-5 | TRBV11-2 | CASSPTSGIGETQYF | TGTGCCAGCAGCCCGACTAGCGGGATTGGTGAGACCCAGTACTTC
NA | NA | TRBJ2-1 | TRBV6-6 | CASAGGPNSYNEQFF | TGTGCCAGCGCTGGGGGGCCCAACTCCTACAATGAGCAGTTCTTC
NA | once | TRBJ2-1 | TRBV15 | CATSRDRMLNNEQFF | TGTGCCACCAGCAGAGATAGGATGTTGAACAATGAGCAGTTCTTC
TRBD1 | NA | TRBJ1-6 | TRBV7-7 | CASSLGGQVYNSPLHF | TGTGCTAGCAGCTTAGGGGGACAGGTCTATAATTCACCCCTCCACTTT
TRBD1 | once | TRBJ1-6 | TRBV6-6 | CASSSGTGGTFSPLHF | TGTGCCAGCAGCTCCGGGACAGGGGGCACGTTTTCACCCCTCCACTTT
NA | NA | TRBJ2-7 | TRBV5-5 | CASSLVHYPTYEQYF | TGTGCCAGCAGCTTGGTACATTACCCTACCTACGAGCAGTACTTC
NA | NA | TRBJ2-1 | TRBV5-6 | CASSGVEEKSYNEQFF | TGTGCCAGCAGCGGGGTGGAGGAAAAGAGCTACAATGAGCAGTTCTTC
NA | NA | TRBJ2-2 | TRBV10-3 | CAISTSRDLPGELFF | TGTGCCATCAGCACGTCCCGGGACTTGCCCGGGGAGCTGTTTTTT
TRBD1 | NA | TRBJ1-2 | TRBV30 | CAWSATGVDGYTF | TGTGCCTGGAGCGCCACAGGGGTCGATGGCTACACCTTC
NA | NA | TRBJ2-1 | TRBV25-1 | CASSEWDNNEQFF | TGTGCCAGCAGTGAATGGGACAACAATGAGCAGTTCTTC
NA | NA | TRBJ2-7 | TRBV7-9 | CASSFDGLYEQYF | TGTGCCAGCAGCTTCGACGGATTATACGAGCAGTACTTC
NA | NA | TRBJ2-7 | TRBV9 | CASSVTGGTGYEQYF | TGTGCCAGCAGCGTAACGGGGGGGACAGGCTACGAGCAGTACTTC
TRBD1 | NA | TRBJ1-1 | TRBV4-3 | CASSQDSGTENTEAFF | TGCGCCAGCAGCCAAGATTCGGGGACAGAGAACACTGAAGCTTTCTTT
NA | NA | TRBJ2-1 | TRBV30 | CAWSDSNEQFF | TGTGCCTGGAGTGACTCCAATGAGCAGTTCTTC
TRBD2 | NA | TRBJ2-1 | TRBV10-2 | CASSEETSGRNEQFF | TGCGCCAGCAGTGAGGAGACTAGCGGGAGAAATGAGCAGTTCTTC
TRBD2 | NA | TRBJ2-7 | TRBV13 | CASSFTLAGVYEQYF | TGTGCCAGCAGCTTCACACTAGCGGGAGTTTACGAGCAGTACTTC
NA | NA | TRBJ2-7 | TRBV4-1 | CASSSRDASYEQYF | TGCGCCAGCAGCTCTCGGGACGCGTCCTACGAGCAGTACTTC
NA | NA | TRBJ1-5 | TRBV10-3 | CAISESNDPGNQPQHF | TGTGCCATCAGTGAGTCTAACGATCCGGGCAATCAGCCCCAGCATTTT
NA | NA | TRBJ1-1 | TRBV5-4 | CASSSPGSSTEAFF | TGTGCCAGCAGCTCACCAGGGAGTAGCACTGAAGCTTTCTTT
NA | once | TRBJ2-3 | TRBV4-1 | CASSHALGDTDTQYF | TGCGCCAGCAGCCACGCGTTAGGGGACACAGATACGCAGTATTTT
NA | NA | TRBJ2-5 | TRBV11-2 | CASSQMAGSLETQYF | TGTGCCAGCAGCCAAATGGCGGGATCTCTGGAGACCCAGTACTTC
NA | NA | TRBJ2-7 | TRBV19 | CASSADAYEQYF | TGTGCCAGTAGCGCGGATGCCTACGAGCAGTACTTC
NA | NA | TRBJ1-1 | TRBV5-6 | CASSFYRASIEAFF | TGTGCCAGCAGCTTCTACCGAGCTTCTATTGAAGCTTTCTTT
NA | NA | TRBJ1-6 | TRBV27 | CASSLGGSYNSPLHF | TGTGCCAGCAGTTTAGGGGGCTCCTATAATTCACCCCTCCACTTT
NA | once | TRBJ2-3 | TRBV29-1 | CSVGDTQYF | TGCAGCGTTGGTGATACGCAGTATTTT
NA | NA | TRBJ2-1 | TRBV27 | CASRLEGTYNEQFF | TGTGCCAGCAGGCTGGAGGGGACCTACAATGAGCAGTTCTTC
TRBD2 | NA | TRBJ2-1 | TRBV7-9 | CASSLGLAGGYSYNEQFF | TGTGCCAGCAGCTTAGGACTAGCGGGAGGGTACTCCTACAATGAGCAGTTCTTC
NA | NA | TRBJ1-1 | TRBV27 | CASSLLGSTEAFF | TGTGCCAGCAGTCTGCTGGGGAGCACTGAAGCTTTCTTT
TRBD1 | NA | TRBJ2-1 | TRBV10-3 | CAISETGGSYNEQFF | TGTGCCATCAGTGAGACAGGGGGCTCCTACAATGAGCAGTTCTTC
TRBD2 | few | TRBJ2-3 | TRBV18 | CASSPTSGNTDTQYF | TGTGCCAGCTCACCAACTAGCGGGAACACAGATACGCAGTATTTT
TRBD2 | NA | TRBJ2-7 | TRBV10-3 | CAISGTSGGNYEQYF | TGTGCCATCAGTGGGACTAGCGGGGGGAACTACGAGCAGTACTTC
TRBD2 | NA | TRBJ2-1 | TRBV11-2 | CASSLVGRGRRIFNEQFF | TGTGCCAGCAGCTTAGTGGGGAGGGGCAGACGGATCTTCAATGAGCAGTTCTTC